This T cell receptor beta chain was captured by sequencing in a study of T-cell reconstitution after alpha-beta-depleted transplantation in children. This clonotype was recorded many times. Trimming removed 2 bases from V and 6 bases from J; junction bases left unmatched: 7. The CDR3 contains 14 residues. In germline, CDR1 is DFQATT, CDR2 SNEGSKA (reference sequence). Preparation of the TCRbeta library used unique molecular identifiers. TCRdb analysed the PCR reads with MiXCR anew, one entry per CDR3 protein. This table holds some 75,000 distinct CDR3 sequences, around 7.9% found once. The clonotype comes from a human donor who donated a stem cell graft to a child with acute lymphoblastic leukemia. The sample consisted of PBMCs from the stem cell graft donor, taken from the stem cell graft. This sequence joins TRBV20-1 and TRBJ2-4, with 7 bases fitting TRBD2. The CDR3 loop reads CSARWDYPINIQYF. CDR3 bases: TGCAGTGCTAGATGGGACTACCCAATAAACATTCAGTACTTC.